This T cell receptor (beta chain) was recovered during a study of vaccination and CD4 T cells after COVID-19. Study summary: The interval from dose two to post-vaccine sampling had a median of roughly 72 days, and it ranged from 14 to 241.

TCRdb re-analysed the PCR reads in MiXCR, keeping a single row per CDR3 protein. Of about 29,000 distinct CDR3 sequences listed, approximately 51% are singletons. The germline V gene encodes CDR1 SGHTA and CDR2 FQGTGA. There are 17 residues in the CDR3. V lost 2 bases, J lost 1 base, and 17 bases lay in between. Time point defined: late sampling 161 to 241 days after vaccination in a few convalescent patients. The PCR-positive dates, March through December 2020, came before the US Alpha, Beta and Delta variants. This clonotype was recorded a few times. Its antigen remains unknown. Broader study findings: Convalescent patients' median share of reactive clones seen only post-vaccination was around 84%.

The TCR originated in a human donor who had recovered from COVID-19. This sequence joins TRBV7-3 and TRBJ2-5; maybe TRBD1 (6 bases). The sample was CD4+ T cells from blood, taken about 7 months after SARS-CoV-2 vaccination. This CDR3 reads CASSLSSSVGAQETQYF. The CDR3 DNA is TGTGCCAGCAGCTTATCTAGCTCCGTGGGGGCCCAAGAGACCCAGTACTTC.